The 5 T cell receptor beta chains in this list originate from one sample, sequenced in a study of T cells after yellow fever vaccination. TCRdb recomputed calls from the 5' RACE reads with MiXCR, one row per CDR3 protein. The profile shows 340,000 or so distinct CDR3 sequences, around 12% of them singletons. Material: CD4+ T cells sorted from PBMCs, obtained 15 days after the yellow fever booster vaccination. These receptors all stem from a man in his late teens or twenties who received the YFV17D yellow fever vaccine.

Only a few counts were recorded for this clonotype. This rearrangement joins TRBV12-3 or TRBV12-4 to TRBJ2-3; D may match TRBD1 or TRBD2 (6 bases each). This CDR3 is built from 13 residues. The germline V and J ends were trimmed by 3 bases and 6 bases, with 10 bases remaining between them. The CDR3 DNA reads as TGTGCCAGCAGTTTTGGGGGGCCGGATACGCAGTATTTT. Its protein product is CASSFGGPDTQYF.

The chain recombines TRBV6-2 or TRBV6-3 with TRBJ2-3; D remains ambiguous. Germline V gives CDR1 MNHEY, CDR2 SVGEGT. The germline V and J ends were trimmed by 2 bases and 8 bases, with 11 bases remaining between them. The CDR3 consists of 13 residues. In DNA form, the CDR3 reads TGTGCCAGCAGTTACCACGTCCCTAGTACGCAGTATTTT. Its translation: CASSYHVPSTQYF.

This clonotype was seen only a few times. This rearrangement joins TRBV29-1 to TRBJ1-1; no definite D call. Germline CDR1 SQVTM, CDR2 ANQGSEA. V was cut by 5 bases and J by 0 bases, with 13 bases left in between. The CDR3 runs to 14 residues. The CDR3 nucleotides read TGCAGCGTTTCGTCCAGTACCATGAACACTGAAGCTTTCTTT. Residues: CSVSSSTMNTEAFF.

In this sample, this clonotype turned up a few times. This chain joins TRBV6-1 and TRBJ2-3; possibly TRBD1 or TRBD2 for D (6 bases each). Germline lookup yields CDR1 MNHNS and CDR2 SASEGT. This CDR3 is built from 14 residues. V was cut by 2 bases and J by 15 bases, with 21 bases left in between. Written as DNA, the CDR3 is TGTGCCAGCAGTGAACAGGGGATCTCGGGCGGGGACTATTTT. As protein: CASSEQGISGGDYF.

This clonotype was seen a handful of times. V usage is TRBV12-3 or TRBV12-4 and J usage is TRBJ2-3; possibly TRBD2 for D (6 bases). This CDR3 comprises 15 residues. The V end was cut by 6 bases, the J end by 0 bases, with 13 bases between. The CDR3 spells CASRTGGTSTDTQYF. The CDR3 nucleotides are TGTGCCAGCAGAACCGGGGGTACTAGCACAGATACGCAGTATTTT.